The rows below give T cell receptor beta chains drawn from one sample of a study of blood T cells in healthy people across ages. MiXCR was run by TCRdb on the 5' RACE reads, yielding one entry per CDR3 protein. The sample has about 680,000 distinct CDR3 sequences; around 45% are singletons. The sample was blood. These receptors all stem from an older woman in good health. CDR3s leave out the opening cysteine and the closing phenylalanine or tryptophan.

cdr3_aa: SVEVADGYEQY
v_call: TRBV29-1
cdr3_length: 11
j_call: TRBJ2-7

cdr3_aa: ASSPSSGIEGTDTQY
v_call: TRBV28
cdr3_length: 15
j_call: TRBJ2-3

cdr3_aa: AGSQDGAGGPDTQY
v_call: TRBV4-3
cdr3_length: 14
j_call: TRBJ2-3

cdr3_aa: SARSGTGRWEQF
v_call: TRBV20-1
cdr3_length: 12
j_call: TRBJ2-1

cdr3_aa: ASTGRGQATEAF
v_call: TRBV6-6
cdr3_length: 12
j_call: TRBJ1-1

cdr3_aa: SARDTSGRKSYSEQF
v_call: TRBV20-1
cdr3_length: 15
j_call: TRBJ2-1

cdr3_aa: ASSQGIRDRNYEQY
v_call: TRBV4-2
cdr3_length: 14
j_call: TRBJ2-7

cdr3_aa: ASSPDLGGPGYT
v_call: TRBV7-2
cdr3_length: 12
j_call: TRBJ1-2

cdr3_aa: ASSLLKGPLQETQY
v_call: TRBV11-2
cdr3_length: 14
j_call: TRBJ2-5

cdr3_aa: ASSQGTAGANVLT
v_call: TRBV3-1
cdr3_length: 13
j_call: TRBJ2-6

cdr3_aa: ASSYSKGQGTVTEAF
v_call: TRBV6-2/TRBV6-3
cdr3_length: 15
j_call: TRBJ1-1

cdr3_aa: ASSLETSGTSEQY
v_call: TRBV12-3/TRBV12-4
cdr3_length: 13
j_call: TRBJ2-5

cdr3_aa: ASRPRQGANTEAF
v_call: TRBV3-1
cdr3_length: 13
j_call: TRBJ1-1

cdr3_aa: ASSETSGNRF
v_call: TRBV3-1
cdr3_length: 10
j_call: TRBJ2-1

cdr3_aa: ASSRGTSHGYT
v_call: TRBV12-3/TRBV12-4
cdr3_length: 11
j_call: TRBJ1-2

cdr3_aa: SVSDFSYNEQF
v_call: TRBV20-1
cdr3_length: 11
j_call: TRBJ2-1

cdr3_aa: ASSPGSSGSNEQF
v_call: TRBV27
cdr3_length: 13
j_call: TRBJ2-1

cdr3_aa: SASGGLTGANEQY
v_call: TRBV20-1
cdr3_length: 13
j_call: .

cdr3_aa: SAREGQGGQPQH
v_call: TRBV20-1
cdr3_length: 12
j_call: TRBJ1-5

cdr3_aa: SARDHRSEQY
v_call: TRBV20-1
cdr3_length: 10
j_call: TRBJ2-7

cdr3_aa: ASTDFPGGYT
v_call: TRBV6-5
cdr3_length: 10
j_call: TRBJ1-2

cdr3_aa: ASSWGTGATEAF
v_call: TRBV12-3/TRBV12-4
cdr3_length: 12
j_call: TRBJ1-1

cdr3_aa: ASSPLAGNTDTQY
v_call: TRBV9
cdr3_length: 13
j_call: TRBJ2-3

cdr3_aa: ASSSSNYNEQF
v_call: TRBV28
cdr3_length: 11
j_call: TRBJ2-1

cdr3_aa: ASSLVGGSTEQY
v_call: TRBV7-2
cdr3_length: 12
j_call: TRBJ2-7

cdr3_aa: ASSKAVGPGSTGELF
v_call: TRBV21-1
cdr3_length: 15
j_call: TRBJ2-2

cdr3_aa: ASSHLDQGTRGYT
v_call: TRBV3-1
cdr3_length: 13
j_call: TRBJ1-2

cdr3_aa: SVVRTASYEQY
v_call: TRBV29-1
cdr3_length: 11
j_call: TRBJ2-7

cdr3_aa: GARDRRLAGREQF
v_call: TRBV20-1
cdr3_length: 13
j_call: .

cdr3_aa: ASSISGTQTYEQY
v_call: TRBV5-1
cdr3_length: 13
j_call: TRBJ2-7

cdr3_aa: AISDRDRADTEAF
v_call: TRBV10-3
cdr3_length: 13
j_call: TRBJ1-1